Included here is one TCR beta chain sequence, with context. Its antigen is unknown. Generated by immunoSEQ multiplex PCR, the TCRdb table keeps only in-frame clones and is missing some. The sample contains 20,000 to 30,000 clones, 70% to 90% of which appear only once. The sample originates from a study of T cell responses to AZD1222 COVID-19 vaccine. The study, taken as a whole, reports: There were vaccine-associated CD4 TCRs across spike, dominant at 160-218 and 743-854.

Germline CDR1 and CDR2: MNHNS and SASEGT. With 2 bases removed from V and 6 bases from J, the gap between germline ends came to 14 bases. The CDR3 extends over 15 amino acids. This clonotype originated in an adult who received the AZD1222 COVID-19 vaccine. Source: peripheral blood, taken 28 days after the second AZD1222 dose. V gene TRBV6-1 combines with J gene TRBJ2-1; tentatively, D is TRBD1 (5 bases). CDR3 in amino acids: CASSESTAGRNEQFF. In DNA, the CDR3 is TGTGCCAGCAGTGAATCCACCGCAGGGCGCAATGAGCAGTTCTTC.